These 26 T cell receptor beta chains originate from one sample sequenced in a study of cytomegalovirus exposure and HLA in healthy donors. TCRdb's table, derived via immunoSEQ multiplex PCR, lists solely in-frame clones and lacks some. The table has more than 200,000 clones, roughly 87% seen once. Sequencing was carried out using PBMCs. The receptors stem from a man aged 18 to 35 in good health and CMV-seropositive.

This clone was picked up one time. The chain employs TRBV5-1 and TRBJ2-1; a weak D match, TRBD2 (6 bases). This CDR3 contains 16 residues. Trimming took off 4 bases at V and 6 bases at J, with 20 bases between the two ends. The germline CDR1 and CDR2 sequences are SGHRS and YFSETQ. CDR3 sequence (DNA): TGCGCCAGCAGCCCGACGGGGCCTCTAGCGTCCAATGAGCAGTTCTTC. Its protein is CASSPTGPLASNEQFF.

The rearrangement joins TRBV4-2 to TRBJ2-7; 13 nucleotides match TRBD2. Per germline, CDR1 LGHNA and CDR2 YNFKEQ. The CDR3 has 17 residues. V lost 1 base to trimming and J lost 4 bases; unmatched junction nucleotides: 7. CDR3 residues: CASSQVGTSGDSYEQYF. In DNA form, the CDR3 reads TGTGCCAGCAGCCAAGTGGGGACTAGCGGGGACTCTTACGAGCAGTACTTC.

The chain is built from TRBV29-1 and TRBJ2-1, with D unresolved. With 4 bases removed from V and 9 bases from J, the gap between germline ends came to 10 bases. This CDR3 contains 11 residues. Germline V gene data show CDR1 as SQVTM and CDR2 as ANQGSEA. CDR3 in DNA: TGCAGCGTTGTATCAGTACCTGAGCAGTTCTTC. Protein: CSVVSVPEQFF.

The V gene is TRBV9, the J gene TRBJ2-3; D ambiguous. Trimming left V 3 bases short and J 2 bases short, with 4 bases between. The CDR3 runs 12 residues. Germline V CDR1 and CDR2: SGDLS, YYNGEE. The CDR3 sequence: CASSGATDTQYF. DNA of the CDR3: TGTGCCAGCAGCGGTGCCACAGATACGCAGTATTTT.

The chain couples TRBV6-6 to TRBJ1-1; D unresolved. The CDR3 length is 15 residues. With 6 bases removed from V and 3 bases from J, the gap between germline ends came to 17 bases. CDR1 and CDR2 (germline): MNHNY, SVGAGI (reference sequence). This CDR3 is CASRPGRQWDTEAFF. The CDR3 DNA reads TGTGCCAGCAGGCCCGGACGGCAGTGGGACACTGAAGCTTTCTTT.

The chain joins TRBV19 to TRBJ2-3; no definite D call. Trimming stripped 3 bases from V and 2 bases from J, with 9 bases between. The germline V gene encodes CDR1 LNHDA and CDR2 SQIVND (reference sequence). This CDR3 has 14 amino acids. The chain's CDR3 is CASSIGLYTDTQYF. The CDR3 coding sequence is TGTGCCAGTAGTATCGGGCTGTACACAGATACGCAGTATTTT.

V is TRBV7-2 and J is TRBJ1-1; D perhaps matches TRBD1 (6 bases). Germline CDR1 and CDR2: SGHTA and FQGNSA. The CDR3 runs 14 residues. With 4 bases removed from V and 6 bases from J, the gap between germline ends came to 15 bases. The CDR3 loop reads CASSSNGQTSEAFF. DNA for the CDR3: TGTGCCAGCAGCTCGAACGGACAGACCTCTGAAGCTTTCTTT.

This chain uses TRBV5-1 with TRBJ2-6; 7 bases are shared with TRBD2. The J segment lost 1 base and the V segment lost 2 bases, leaving 6 bases of the junction unmatched. CDR1 SGHRS and CDR2 YFSETQ come from the germline V gene. This CDR3 has 17 residues. CDR3 nucleotides: TGCGCCAGCAGCTTCCGCACCGGGGGGTCTGGGGCCAACGTCCTGACTTTC. Protein: CASSFRTGGSGANVLTF. The full variable domain, completed using reference TRBV5-1 and TRBJ2-6, is KAGVTQTPRYLIKTRGQQVTLSCSPISGHRSVSWYQQTPGQGLQFLFEYFSETQRNKGNFPGRFSGRQFSNSRSEMNVSTLELGDSALYLCASSFRTGGSGANVLTFGAGSRLTVL.

The chain recombines TRBV30 with TRBJ2-7; D possibly corresponds to TRBD2 (6 bases). V dropped 0 bases and J dropped 6 bases, with 12 bases sitting between them. Per the germline V gene, CDR1 is GTSNPN and CDR2 is SVGIG (reference sequence). The CDR3 length is 13 residues. The CDR3 bases are TGTGCCTGGAGTGTAGGGACTGCCTCCGAGCAGTACTTC. As protein: CAWSVGTASEQYF.

The chain has TRBV2 and TRBJ1-5; D remains unclear. The CDR3 totals 13 residues. V lost 7 bases, J lost 6 bases, and 13 bases lay in between. Germline V gene sequence: CDR1 SNHLY, CDR2 FYNNEI. CDR3 in amino acids: CASTPVRSQPQHF. In nucleotides, the CDR3 is TGTGCCAGCACTCCGGTGAGGAGTCAGCCCCAGCATTTT.

The rearrangement links TRBV2 to TRBJ1-1; D ambiguous. Germline assignment: CDR1 SNHLY and CDR2 FYNNEI. Trimming removed 6 bases from V and 6 bases from J, with 11 bases in between. The CDR3 loop spans 12 amino acids. As DNA, the CDR3 is TGTGCCAGCAGGGCAGACGGGGCTGAAGCTTTCTTT. It specifies CASRADGAEAFF.

This clone was observed once. This chain connects TRBV19 to TRBJ2-7; D is unclear. CDR1 and CDR2 from the germline V gene are LNHDA and SQIVND (reference sequence). The CDR3 consists of 12 residues. V was cut by 4 bases and J by 2 bases, with 6 bases left in between. The CDR3 region is CASSNGPYEQYF. In DNA, the CDR3 is TGTGCCAGTAGTAACGGGCCCTACGAGCAGTACTTC.

The chain employs TRBV2 and TRBJ1-2, with 9 bases aligning to TRBD1. Germline-derived CDR1 and CDR2 are SNHLY and FYNNEI. This CDR3 has 15 amino acids. V lost 5 bases and J lost 4; bases outside the gene matches: 8. The CDR3 DNA sequence: TGTGCCAGCAGTTATACAGGGGGCGATGGCTATGGCTACACCTTC. This codes for CASSYTGGDGYGYTF.

The chain's CDR3 is CASRAGTEAFF. The CDR3 DNA reads as TGTGCCAGCAGGGCGGGGACTGAAGCTTTCTTT. The rearrangement links TRBV27 to TRBJ1-1, with D unresolved. V was clipped by 6 bases and J by 5 bases, with 7 bases between them. This CDR3 has 11 residues. Germline-derived CDR1 and CDR2 are MNHEY and SMNVEV (reference sequence).

The V call is TRBV7-8, the J call TRBJ2-1; D remains unclear. The CDR3 totals 15 residues. The V end lost 6 bases, the J end lost 0 bases, and 12 bases lay between the germline ends. Germline CDR1 reads SGHVS; CDR2 reads FQNEAQ. CDR3 in amino acids: CASRSTVSSYNEQFF. In DNA, the CDR3 is TGTGCCAGCAGGTCGACCGTGAGCTCCTACAATGAGCAGTTCTTC.

The chain recombines TRBV28 with TRBJ1-1; D gene ambiguous. Trimming stripped 3 bases from V and 5 bases from J, with 10 bases between. The CDR3 length is 13 residues. CDR1 is MDHEN, CDR2 SYDVKM, per germline. As DNA, the CDR3 is TGTGCCAGCAGTTTTATGAGCACGACTGAAGCTTTCTTT. Protein: CASSFMSTTEAFF.

The chain recombines TRBV30 with TRBJ2-3, with 11 bases fitting TRBD1. The germline CDR1 and CDR2 sequences are GTSNPN and SVGIG (reference sequence). J was trimmed by 6 bases and V by 4 bases; bases with no gene match: 12. There are 16 residues in the CDR3. In DNA, the CDR3 is TGTGCCTGGAATATCGGGACAGGGGGTGGAAGTGATACGCAGTATTTT. It is translated as CAWNIGTGGGSDTQYF.

The V gene is TRBV11-2, the J gene TRBJ2-5; TRBD1 aligns across 7 bases. Germline loops: CDR1 SGHAT, CDR2 FQNNGV. V was pared by 0 bases and J by 4 bases, with 8 bases of the junction left unmatched. The CDR3 length is 16 residues. The CDR3 loop reads CASSLEGTAWGETQYF. The CDR3 nucleotides read TGTGCCAGCAGCTTAGAGGGGACAGCATGGGGAGAGACCCAGTACTTC.

V gene TRBV9 combines with J gene TRBJ2-3; 10 positions match TRBD2. The CDR3 is 15 residues long. Germline V gene sequence: CDR1 SGDLS, CDR2 YYNGEE. With V trimmed by 0 bases and J by 4 bases, 2 bases remained unmatched. The CDR3 spells CASSVVAGGPDTQYF. DNA for the CDR3: TGTGCCAGCAGCGTAGTAGCGGGAGGCCCAGATACGCAGTATTTT. The variable domain in full, with the rest retrieved from reference TRBV9 and TRBJ2-3, is DSGVTQTPKHLITATGQRVTLRCSPRSGDLSVYWYQQSLDQGLQFLIQYYNGEERAKGNILERFSAQQFPDLHSELNLSSLELGDSALYFCASSVVAGGPDTQYFGPGTRLTVL.

The J gene is TRBJ1-2, the V gene TRBV6-6; possibly TRBD1 for D (5 bases). Trimming removed 5 bases at V and 3 bases at J, with 16 bases between. Germline CDR1 MNHNY, CDR2 SVGAGI (reference sequence). The CDR3 sequence is 15 residues long. The CDR3: CASSRGGPTYYGYTF. CDR3 bases: TGTGCCAGCAGTCGGGGGGGACCCACCTACTATGGCTACACCTTC.

The chain joins TRBV10-3 to TRBJ2-7, with TRBD1 identical over 8 bases. V was pared by 10 bases and J by 2 bases, with 10 bases of the junction left unmatched. CDR3 length equals 14 residues. Germline V lookup: CDR1 ENHRY, CDR2 SYGVKD. In DNA form, the CDR3 reads TGTGCCACTATACCGGACAGGGATACCTACGAGCAGTACTTC. Protein sequence: CATIPDRDTYEQYF.

In its sample, this clone was seen many times. The same CDR3 is also encoded by other DNA sequences in this sample. This chain joins TRBV5-1 and TRBJ2-5, with unresolved D. Trimming stripped 0 bases from V and 3 bases from J, with 0 bases between. This CDR3 is 11 amino acids long. Germline loops: CDR1 SGHRS, CDR2 YFSETQ. Here the CDR3 DNA reads TGCGCCAGCAGCTTGGAAGAGACCCAGTACTTC. Translation: CASSLEETQYF.

This chain uses TRBV28 with TRBJ2-5, with 8 bases lining up with TRBD1. J gave up 3 bases and V 8 bases, and 14 bases lay outside the gene matches. The CDR3 is 16 amino acids. Germline lookup yields CDR1 MDHEN and CDR2 SYDVKM. The CDR3 loop reads CASQSNRGSSEETQYF. The CDR3, as DNA: TGTGCCAGCCAATCCAACAGGGGGAGTTCGGAAGAGACCCAGTACTTC.

This chain uses TRBV6-5 with TRBJ1-4, with a tentative D call TRBD1 (5 bases). Between the trimmed V and J ends, which lost 8 bases and 7 bases, there was a span of 20 bases. This CDR3 has 15 amino acids. The germline CDR1 and CDR2 sequences are MNHEY and SVGAGI. The CDR3 reads CASSSGRGKGEKLFF. CDR3 in DNA: TGTGCCAGCTCCTCGGGACGGGGGAAAGGTGAAAAACTGTTTTTT.

The V call is TRBV2, the J call TRBJ1-3, with D unresolved. V was shortened by 7 bases and J by 2 bases, with 9 bases between the two germline ends. This CDR3 contains 13 residues. CDR1 and CDR2 (germline): SNHLY, FYNNEI. CDR3 in amino acids: CASNAATGNTIYF. CDR3 DNA: TGTGCCAGCAACGCGGCGACTGGAAACACCATATATTTT.

The chain employs TRBV29-1 and TRBJ2-7, with 8 bases aligning to TRBD2. Germline assignment: CDR1 SQVTM and CDR2 ANQGSEA. This CDR3 is 14 amino acids long. V gave up 4 bases and J gave up 6 bases; unmatched junction bases: 11. CDR3 in DNA: TGCAGCGTTGTAGGGCCGACTAGCGAACGCGAGCAGTACTTC. Protein product: CSVVGPTSEREQYF.